These 14 T cell receptor beta chains share one sample of origin, sequenced in a study of response to subunit inactivated influenza vaccine. Each CDR3 protein gets one entry after TCRdb re-called the RT-PCR reads with MiXCR. This sample has 300,000 to 350,000 distinct CDR3 sequences, with 22% found just once. The input for sequencing was PBMCs from blood, taken less than 22 months after vaccination. The receptor set was obtained from a man aged 50 to 75 who received an inactivated influenza vaccine.

Many counts were recorded for this clonotype. The V call is TRBV5-1, the J call TRBJ1-2; D perhaps matches TRBD1 (6 bases). Deletions cut 0 bases from V and 4 bases from J, with 10 bases between. CDR1 is SGHRS, CDR2 YFSETQ, per germline. The CDR3 is 14 amino acids. This chain's CDR3 is CASSLDRALYGYTF. Here the CDR3 DNA reads TGCGCCAGCAGCTTGGACAGGGCGCTCTATGGCTACACCTTC.

The chain couples TRBV3-1 to TRBJ1-5; D possibly corresponds to TRBD1 (5 bases). V was clipped by 4 bases and J by 6 bases, with 10 bases between them. The germline V gene encodes CDR1 LGHDT and CDR2 YNNKEL (reference sequence). CDR3 length: 13 amino acids. Here the CDR3 reads CASSRSGLQPQHF. DNA for the CDR3: TGTGCCAGCAGCCGGTCAGGGCTTCAGCCCCAGCATTTT.

A few counts support this clonotype. This chain joins TRBV6-1 and TRBJ2-1; 7 bases fit TRBD1. CDR1 MNHNS and CDR2 SASEGT come from the germline V gene. This CDR3 is 15 amino acids long. The V gene end was trimmed by 10 bases and the J gene end by 2 bases; junction bases not matched to a gene: 11. CDR3 region: CAIPSNRGTYNEQFF. The CDR3 nucleotides are TGTGCCATCCCCTCCAACAGGGGTACCTACAATGAGCAGTTCTTC.

In this sample, this clonotype turned up once. The V and J genes are TRBV27 and TRBJ2-1, with TRBD2 matching 15 bases. Trimming took 4 bases from V and 6 from J; bases not matched to a gene: 10. CDR3 length equals 18 residues. Per the germline V gene, CDR1 is MNHEY and CDR2 is SMNVEV (reference sequence). CDR3 DNA: TGTGCCAGCAGTTCCCCAGGACTAGCGGGAGGGTATGGCAATGAGCAGTTCTTC. As protein: CASSSPGLAGGYGNEQFF.

CDR3 coding DNA: TGCGCCAGCAGCTCACCGGGACAGGGGGCAAGGGCTGAAGCTTTCTTT. The encoded protein is CASSSPGQGARAEAFF. The chain is built from TRBV5-1 and TRBJ1-1, with 12 bases that match TRBD1. This CDR3 has 16 residues. Trimming cost V 3 bases and J 6 bases; bases outside gene matches: 9. The germline V gene encodes CDR1 SGHRS and CDR2 YFSETQ.

The chain carries TRBV20-1 and TRBJ2-7; D remains unclear. There are 14 residues in the CDR3. CDR1 and CDR2 (germline): DFQATT, SNEGSKA (reference sequence). Trimming pared 3 bases from V and 2 bases from J, leaving 14 bases between. The CDR3 sequence: CSASFLTSTYEQYF. CDR3 sequence (DNA): TGCAGTGCTAGCTTTCTGACATCGACCTACGAGCAGTACTTC.

This chain joins TRBV12-3 or TRBV12-4 and TRBJ1-1; perhaps TRBD1 as D (6 bases). The length of the CDR3 is 13 residues. The V end lost 7 bases, the J end lost 0 bases, and 9 bases lay between the germline ends. CDR3 in DNA: TGTGCCAGCAAGAGGACAGTGAACACTGAAGCTTTCTTT. This sequence encodes CASKRTVNTEAFF.

J is TRBJ2-3 and V is TRBV6-2 or TRBV6-3; D is perhaps TRBD1 (5 bases). Germline V CDR1 and CDR2: MNHEY, SVGEGT. The CDR3 extends over 14 amino acids. Trimming removed 8 bases from V and 2 bases from J, with 14 bases in between. The CDR3 DNA follows: TGTGCCAGCCACCTTAACAGGCTCACAGATACGCAGTATTTT. Encoded protein: CASHLNRLTDTQYF.

This chain links TRBV19 with TRBJ2-1; 12 bases align to TRBD2. The J segment lost 6 bases and the V segment lost 7 bases, leaving 10 bases of the junction unmatched. Germline-derived CDR1 and CDR2 are LNHDA and SQIVND (reference sequence). The length of the CDR3 is 16 residues. CDR3 protein: CASTATSGSRVNEQFF. The CDR3 DNA reads as TGTGCCAGTACCGCGACTAGCGGGAGCCGGGTCAATGAGCAGTTCTTC.

V usage is TRBV5-1 and J usage is TRBJ2-3; a possible D gene is TRBD2 (6 bases). V lost 7 bases, J lost 7 bases, and 25 bases lay in between. Germline CDR1 SGHRS, CDR2 YFSETQ. CDR3 length: 16 residues. This CDR3 reads CASVRSWSAGRNTQYF. CDR3 coding DNA: TGCGCCAGCGTACGGTCCTGGAGTGCAGGGAGGAATACGCAGTATTTT.

The CDR3 DNA reads TGCGCCAGCAGCTTGGACAGGGCCACAGATACGCAGTATTTT. Translated, it gives CASSLDRATDTQYF. The rearrangement joins TRBV5-1 to TRBJ2-3; a possible D gene is TRBD1 (6 bases). The V gene's germline CDR1 is SGHRS and CDR2 YFSETQ. V was cut by 0 bases and J by 2 bases, with 7 bases left in between. This CDR3 contains 14 residues.

The table lists this clonotype with a few counts. The rearrangement links TRBV6-1 to TRBJ2-3; tentatively, D is TRBD2 (5 bases). Germline V gives CDR1 MNHNS, CDR2 SASEGT. V was pared by 3 bases and J by 0 bases, with 13 bases between. The CDR3 extends over 16 amino acids. CDR3 loop: CASSDRAGTSTDTQYF. DNA for the CDR3: TGTGCCAGCAGTGATAGGGCGGGTACTAGCACAGATACGCAGTATTTT.

The rearrangement uses TRBV6-1 and TRBJ1-4, with 12 bases lining up with TRBD1. This CDR3 region has 16 residues. The V gene's germline CDR1 is MNHNS and CDR2 SASEGT. Germline trimming cut 1 base from V and 8 bases from J; bases unmatched to any gene: 5. The chain's CDR3 is CASSEGAGTGGEKLFF. The CDR3 nucleotides read TGTGCCAGCAGTGAAGGGGCCGGGACAGGGGGCGAAAAACTGTTTTTT.

The chain is built from TRBV7-9 and TRBJ2-1; perhaps TRBD2 as D (6 bases). The CDR3 totals 15 residues. Between the trimmed V and J ends, which lost 1 base and 9 bases, there was a span of 16 bases. The germline V gene encodes CDR1 SEHNR and CDR2 FQNEAQ (reference sequence). CDR3 loop: CASSLDSGRLGEQFF. In DNA form, the CDR3 reads TGTGCCAGCAGCTTAGATTCCGGGAGACTGGGTGAGCAGTTCTTC.